This section outlines one T cell receptor beta chain sequence together with its context. This entry belongs to a study of blood T cell repertoires in COVID-19. Authors' methods: Estimated nucleated cell counts came from reference gene primer amplification. Libraries were prepared by immunoSEQ multiplex PCR; TCRdb keeps only in-frame clonotypes and omits some of them. The V and J calls and clone size were taken over from that table, and D and trimming were inferred from the DNA. There are 35,000 to 50,000 clones in the sample; roughly 80% occur only once, and 9% to 10% lies in the top ten. J gave up 4 bases and V 0 bases, and 11 bases lay outside the gene matches. The CDR3 totals 20 residues. Germline values: CDR1 SGHRS, CDR2 YFSETQ.

The chain has TRBV5-1 and TRBJ2-2; TRBD2 matches 14 bases. This TCR was sampled from a man aged 55 to 70 in a cohort sampled during active COVID-19. Sequencing used peripheral blood. The CDR3 region is CASSLVGLAGDKKGTGELFF. The CDR3 region has the DNA TGCGCCAGCAGCTTGGTGGGACTAGCGGGAGATAAGAAGGGCACCGGGGAGCTGTTTTTT.